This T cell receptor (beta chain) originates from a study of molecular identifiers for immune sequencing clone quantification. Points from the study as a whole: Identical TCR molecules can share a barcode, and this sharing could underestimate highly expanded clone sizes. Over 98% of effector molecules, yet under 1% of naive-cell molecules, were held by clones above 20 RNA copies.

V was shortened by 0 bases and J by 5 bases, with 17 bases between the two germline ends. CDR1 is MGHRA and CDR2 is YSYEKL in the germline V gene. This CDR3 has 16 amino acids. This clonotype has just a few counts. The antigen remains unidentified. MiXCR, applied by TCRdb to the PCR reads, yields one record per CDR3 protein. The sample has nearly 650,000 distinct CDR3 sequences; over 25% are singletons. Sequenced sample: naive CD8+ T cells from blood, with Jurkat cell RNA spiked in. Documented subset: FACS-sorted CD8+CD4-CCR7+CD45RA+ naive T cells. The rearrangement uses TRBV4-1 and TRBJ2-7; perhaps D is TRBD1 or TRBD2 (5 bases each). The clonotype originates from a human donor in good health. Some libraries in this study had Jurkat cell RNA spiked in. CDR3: CASSQDMGEGSHEQYF. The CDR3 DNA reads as TGCGCCAGCAGCCAAGATATGGGGGAAGGGAGCCACGAGCAGTACTTC.